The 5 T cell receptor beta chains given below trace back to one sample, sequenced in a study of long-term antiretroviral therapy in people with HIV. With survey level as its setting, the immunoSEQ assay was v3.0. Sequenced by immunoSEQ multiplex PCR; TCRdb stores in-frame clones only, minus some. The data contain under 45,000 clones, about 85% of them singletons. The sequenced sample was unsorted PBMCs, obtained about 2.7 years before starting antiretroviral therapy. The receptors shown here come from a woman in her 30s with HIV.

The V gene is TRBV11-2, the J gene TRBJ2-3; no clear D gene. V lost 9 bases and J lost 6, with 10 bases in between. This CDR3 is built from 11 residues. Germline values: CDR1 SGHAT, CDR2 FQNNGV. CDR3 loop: CASGDVDTQYF. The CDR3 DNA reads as TGTGCCAGTGGGGATGTGGATACGCAGTATTTT. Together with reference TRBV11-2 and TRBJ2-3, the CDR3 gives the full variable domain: EAGVAQSPRYKIIEKRQSVAFWCNPISGHATLYWYQQILGQGPKLLIQFQNNGVVDDSQLPKDRFSAERLKGVDSTLKIQPAKLEDSAVYLCASGDVDTQYFGPGTRLTVL.

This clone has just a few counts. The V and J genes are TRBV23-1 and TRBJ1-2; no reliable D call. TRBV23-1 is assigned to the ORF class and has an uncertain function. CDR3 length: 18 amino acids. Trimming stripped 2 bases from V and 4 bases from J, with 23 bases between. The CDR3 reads CASSQHLCPTSRSYGYTF. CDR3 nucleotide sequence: TGCGCCAGCAGTCAACATCTGTGCCCAACAAGCAGGAGCTATGGCTACACCTTC.

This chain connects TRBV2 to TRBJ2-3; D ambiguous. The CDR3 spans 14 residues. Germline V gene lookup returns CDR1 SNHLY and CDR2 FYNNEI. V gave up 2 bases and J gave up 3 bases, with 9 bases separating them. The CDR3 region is CASSETPKTDTQYF. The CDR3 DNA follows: TGTGCCAGCAGTGAAACCCCAAAAACAGATACGCAGTATTTT.

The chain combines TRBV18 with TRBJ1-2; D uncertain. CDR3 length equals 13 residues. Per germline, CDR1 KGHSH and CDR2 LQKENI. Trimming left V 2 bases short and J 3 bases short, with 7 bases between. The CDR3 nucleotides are TGTGCCAGCTCACCAGACCTTGACTATGGCTACACCTTC. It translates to CASSPDLDYGYTF. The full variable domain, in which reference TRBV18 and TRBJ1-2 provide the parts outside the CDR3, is NAGVMQNPRHLVRRRGQEARLRCSPMKGHSHVYWYRQLPEEGLKFMVYLQKENIIDESGMPKERFSAEFPKEGPSILRIQQVVRGDSAAYFCASSPDLDYGYTFGSGTRLTVV.

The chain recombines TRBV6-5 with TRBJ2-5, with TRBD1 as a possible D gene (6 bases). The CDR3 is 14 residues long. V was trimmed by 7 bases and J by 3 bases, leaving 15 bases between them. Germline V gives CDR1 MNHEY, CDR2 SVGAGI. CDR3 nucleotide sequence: TGTGCCAGCACCAAACCGGGACAAGAAGAGACCCAGTACTTC. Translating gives CASTKPGQEETQYF.